Presented here are 14 T cell receptor beta chains from one specimen sequenced in a study of blood T cell repertoires in COVID-19. This table comes from immunoSEQ multiplex PCR, and its TCRdb copy is limited to in-frame clones, with some not included. This table holds roughly 62,000 clones, approximately 86% found once. Sequences were obtained from peripheral blood. The receptors were gathered from a human donor with acute or convalescent COVID-19. The donor label of this sample is uncertain.

The chain has TRBV6-2 or TRBV6-3 and TRBJ1-2; D perhaps matches TRBD1 (5 bases). The CDR3 spans 12 residues. Germline V gene data show CDR1 as MNHEY and CDR2 as SVGEGT. The V end lost 5 bases, the J end lost 6 bases, and 10 bases lay between the germline ends. The CDR3, as DNA: TGTGCCAGCAGTCGGACATCCCATGGCTACACCTTC. Encoded protein: CASSRTSHGYTF.

The gene calls are TRBV7-9 and TRBJ2-1, with TRBD1 matching over 11 bases. The CDR3 loop spans 16 amino acids. J gave up 6 bases and V 2 bases, and 6 bases lay outside the gene matches. Germline CDR1 SEHNR, CDR2 FQNEAQ (reference sequence). The CDR3 region is CASSLIGQGAINEQFF. DNA for the CDR3: TGTGCCAGCAGCTTAATTGGACAGGGGGCCATCAATGAGCAGTTCTTC.

V is TRBV29-1 and J is TRBJ2-6, with TRBD1 matching 7 bases. The CDR3 is made up of 17 amino acids. Germline trimming cut 6 bases from V and 0 bases from J; bases unmatched to any gene: 11. The germline CDR1 and CDR2 sequences are SQVTM and ANQGSEA. The DNA for the CDR3 is TGCAGCGTACGACAGGGTTCGGGTGTCTCTGGGGCCAACGTCCTGACTTTC. It specifies CSVRQGSGVSGANVLTF.

The rearrangement joins TRBV9 to TRBJ2-2; D remains ambiguous. Germline values: CDR1 SGDLS, CDR2 YYNGEE. CDR3 length equals 16 residues. The V gene lost 4 bases and the J gene lost 1 base, with 14 bases spanning the gap. CDR3 sequence reads: CASSPPLTGNTGELFF. The CDR3 DNA reads as TGTGCCAGCAGCCCCCCATTGACGGGGAACACCGGGGAGCTGTTTTTT.

The chain recombines TRBV28 with TRBJ2-1, with D possibly matching TRBD2 (6 bases). Trimming removed 3 bases at V and 3 bases at J, with 12 bases between. CDR3 length: 15 amino acids. Per germline, CDR1 MDHEN and CDR2 SYDVKM. CDR3 nucleotides: TGTGCCAGCAGTTTCTCCGGGACTGTCTACAATGAGCAGTTCTTC. It specifies CASSFSGTVYNEQFF.

V usage is TRBV3-1 (or the pseudogene TRBV3-2) and J usage is TRBJ2-2, with D unresolved. From germline, CDR1 is LGHDT and CDR2 YNNKEL (reference sequence). The CDR3 has 14 amino acids. Trimming took 4 bases from V and 9 from J, leaving 15 bases between them. The CDR3 spells CASSPFREYRELFF. CDR3 nucleotides: TGTGCCAGCAGCCCATTCCGTGAGTACCGGGAGCTGTTTTTT.

This clone was seen a handful of times. The chain combines TRBV19 with TRBJ2-2; 10 nucleotides line up with TRBD2. Germline CDR1 is LNHDA and CDR2 is SQIVND (reference sequence). After removal of 9 bases from V and 5 bases from J, the junction contained 6 bases not matched to a gene. The CDR3 extends over 14 amino acids. CDR3 coding DNA: TGTGCCAGCGGGTCTAGCGGGAGTACCGGGGAGCTGTTTTTT. This encodes CASGSSGSTGELFF.

The chain joins TRBV11-2 to TRBJ2-5; D is possibly TRBD1 (5 bases). V was clipped by 2 bases and J by 5 bases, with 9 bases between them. CDR1 and CDR2 (germline): SGHAT, FQNNGV. There are 13 residues in the CDR3. The CDR3 nucleotides are TGTGCCAGCAGCTTACAGGGCTCGGAGACCCAGTACTTC. Its protein is CASSLQGSETQYF.

This chain connects TRBV4-1 to TRBJ2-7; TRBD2 matches at 9 bases. Germline-derived CDR1 and CDR2 are MGHRA and YSYEKL. This CDR3 is 15 amino acids long. Trimming removed 3 bases from V and 3 bases from J; junction bases left unmatched: 6. The CDR3 here is CASSHRLAALYEQYF. CDR3 coding DNA: TGCGCCAGCAGCCACCGACTAGCGGCTCTCTACGAGCAGTACTTC.

This clone was counted a single time. The rearrangement uses TRBV14 and TRBJ2-3, with a tentative D call TRBD2 (6 bases). Germline values: CDR1 SGHDN, CDR2 FVKESK. The CDR3 totals 14 residues. Trimming cost V 8 bases and J 5 bases, with 17 bases left between them. CDR3 DNA: TGTGCCAGCCAACAAGTGGGAGGAGGAGATACGCAGTATTTT. It encodes CASQQVGGGDTQYF.

About this clone itself: Distinct nucleotide sequences in the sample also encode this CDR3. V and J are TRBV9 and TRBJ1-5; D not certain. There are 14 residues in the CDR3. The germline CDR1 and CDR2 sequences are SGDLS and YYNGEE. Trimming pared 0 bases from V and 3 bases from J, leaving 7 bases between. CDR3 nucleotide sequence: TGTGCCAGCAGCGTAGGGCAGGACAATCAGCCCCAGCATTTT. It specifies CASSVGQDNQPQHF.

A single count supports this clone. The chain carries TRBV14 and TRBJ2-1, with D tentatively TRBD2 (6 bases). This CDR3 contains 11 residues. V dropped 5 bases and J dropped 12 bases, with 11 bases sitting between them. Germline assignment: CDR1 SGHDN and CDR2 FVKESK. The CDR3 nucleotides read TGTGCCAGCAGCGAAGGGACTTTGCAGTTCTTC. Protein: CASSEGTLQFF.

This sequence joins TRBV7-6 and TRBJ2-3; the D gene is possibly TRBD1 (5 bases). Germline CDR1 is SGHVS and CDR2 is FNYEAQ. The CDR3 has 16 residues. The V end was cut by 5 bases, the J end by 4 bases, with 19 bases between. The CDR3 DNA follows: TGTGCCAGCAGCGAAGAGCCACCAGGGAAGGCAGATACGCAGTATTTT. Protein: CASSEEPPGKADTQYF. The full variable domain, completed using reference TRBV7-6 and TRBJ2-3, is GAGVSQSPRYKVTKRGQDVALRCDPISGHVSLYWYRQALGQGPEFLTYFNYEAQQDKSGLPNDRFSAERPEGSISTLTIQRTEQRDSAMYRCASSEEPPGKADTQYFGPGTRLTVL.

The V gene is TRBV2, the J gene TRBJ2-5, with 10 bases lining up with TRBD2. CDR1 and CDR2 (germline): SNHLY, FYNNEI. Trimming took 4 bases from V and 5 from J; bases not matched to a gene: 7. The CDR3 is made up of 15 amino acids. The CDR3 DNA reads TGTGCCAGCAGTGGGCTAGCGGGAGACGGTGAGACCCAGTACTTC. This sequence encodes CASSGLAGDGETQYF.